This T cell receptor (beta chain) was captured by sequencing in a study of radiotherapy plus CTLA-4 blockade in lung cancer. TCRdb's table, derived via immunoSEQ multiplex PCR, lists solely in-frame clones and lacks some. The table has about 68,000 clones, 79% seen once. Germline CDR1 is MNHNY and CDR2 is SVGAGI (reference sequence). CDR3 length equals 16 residues. The germline V and J ends were trimmed by 2 bases and 6 bases, with 14 bases remaining between them. The sequenced sample was peripheral blood, obtained from a patient treated with radiotherapy plus ipilimumab. The chain joins TRBV6-6 to TRBJ1-6; D remains unclear. This receptor was identified in a human donor with non-small cell lung cancer who had a complete response to radiotherapy plus ipilimumab. The CDR3 sequence is CASSYGLTGFNSPLHF. CDR3 DNA sequence: TGTGCCAGCAGTTACGGACTTACCGGATTTAATTCACCCCTCCACTTT.